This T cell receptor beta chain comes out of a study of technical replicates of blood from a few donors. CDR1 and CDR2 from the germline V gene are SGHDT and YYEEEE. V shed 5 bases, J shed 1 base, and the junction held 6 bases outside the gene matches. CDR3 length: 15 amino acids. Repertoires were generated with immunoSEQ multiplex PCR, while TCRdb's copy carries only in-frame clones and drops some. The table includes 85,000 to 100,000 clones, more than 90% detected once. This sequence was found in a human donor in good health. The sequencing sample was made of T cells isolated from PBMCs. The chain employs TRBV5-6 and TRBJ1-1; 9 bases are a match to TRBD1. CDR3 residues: CASSPGTGKNTEAFF. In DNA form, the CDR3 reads TGTGCCAGCAGTCCAGGGACAGGGAAGAACACTGAAGCTTTCTTT.